The present T cell receptor (beta chain) was sequenced within a study of graft-versus-host responses after intestinal transplantation. Study summary: Recipients across the board were started on anti-thymocyte globulin induction, then kept on tacrolimus and steroids for about 3 years. General observations from the study: Early post-transplant declines in HvG were associated with peak levels of circulating GvH clones. Some GvH clones appeared in ileal mucosa or blood before recipient bone marrow. The study found high graft-versus-host to host-versus-graft clonal ratios in allografts of patients with graft-donor T cell macrochimerism.

The repertoire was sequenced with immunoSEQ multiplex PCR; TCRdb's copy has only in-frame clones and lacks some. The data contain about 100,000 clones, about 90% of them singletons. Notes on this clone: Its antigen is as yet unknown.

This CDR3 contains 14 residues. Germline values: CDR1 MNHEY, CDR2 SVGAGI. With 5 bases removed from V and 5 bases from J, the gap between germline ends came to 13 bases. The specimen was unstimulated CD4+ T cells sorted from spleen or lymph node cells, collected before transplant. The chain couples TRBV6-5 to TRBJ2-1; possibly TRBD1 or TRBD2 for D (6 bases each). The clonotype originates from a human donor who was the organ donor for an intestinal transplant. The CDR3 DNA sequence: TGTGCCAGCAGTCCTACGGGGGCCAACAATGAGCAGTTCTTC. Translating gives CASSPTGANNEQFF.